This section outlines one T cell receptor (beta chain) sequence together with its context. This sample is drawn from a study of immune characterization of retroperitoneal liposarcoma. V shed 5 bases and J shed 4 bases, with 11 bases lying between them. The germline V gene has CDR1 SNHLY and CDR2 FYNNEI. This CDR3 is built from 14 residues. One entry per CDR3 protein, called by TCRdb with MiXCR from the PCR reads. The data contain about 6,600 distinct CDR3 sequences, under 30% of them singletons. The origin of this receptor is a female donor with retroperitoneal liposarcoma. What was sequenced was tumor tissue. The V gene is TRBV2, the J gene TRBJ2-2; D is perhaps TRBD1 (6 bases). Written as DNA, the CDR3 is TGTGCCAGCAGTCCAGGGGCGGCCACCGGGGAGCTGTTTTTT. The encoded protein is CASSPGAATGELFF. Filled out from reference TRBV2 and TRBJ2-2, the complete variable domain reads EPEVTQTPSHQVTQMGQEVILRCVPISNHLYFYWYRQILGQKVEFLVSFYNNEISEKSEIFDDQFSVERPDGSNFTLKIRSTKLEDSAMYFCASSPGAATGELFFGEGSRLTVL.